Following are 28 T cell receptor beta chains from one sample sequenced in a study of technical replicates of blood from a few donors. TCRdb's copy holds only in-frame clones and misses some; the assay was immunoSEQ multiplex PCR. The sample contains roughly 80,000 clones, more than 85% of which appear only once. Sample: T cells isolated from PBMCs. The receptors were gathered from a human donor in good health.

This chain joins TRBV7-9 and TRBJ2-7; D unresolved. CDR3 length: 12 residues. Germline CDR1 SEHNR, CDR2 FQNEAQ (reference sequence). V was cut by 6 bases and J by 3 bases, with 9 bases left in between. Written as DNA, the CDR3 is TGTGCCAGCAGACTCCAAGACTACGAGCAGTACTTC. This sequence encodes CASRLQDYEQYF.

The V gene is TRBV18, the J gene TRBJ1-1; D unresolved. Germline V gene sequence: CDR1 KGHSH, CDR2 LQKENI. The CDR3 length is 13 residues. V lost 1 base and J 3 bases, leaving 6 bases between the germline ends. The CDR3 DNA follows: TGTGCCAGCTCACCACAGGAGTACACTGAAGCTTTCTTT. Protein sequence: CASSPQEYTEAFF.

This clone was counted once. The chain carries TRBV4-1 and TRBJ2-3; the match to TRBD2 covers 9 bases. This CDR3 comprises 17 residues. Germline-derived CDR1 and CDR2 are MGHRA and YSYEKL. The J segment lost 0 bases and the V segment lost 0 bases, leaving 4 bases of the junction unmatched. The DNA for the CDR3 is TGCGCCAGCAGCCAAGATCAAACTAGCGGGAGCACAGATACGCAGTATTTT. This sequence encodes CASSQDQTSGSTDTQYF.

The rearrangement joins TRBV7-9 to TRBJ1-1; 8 bases are shared with TRBD1. This CDR3 is built from 16 residues. Germline V lookup: CDR1 SEHNR, CDR2 FQNEAQ (reference sequence). Trimming removed 6 bases from V and 4 bases from J; junction bases left unmatched: 13. The CDR3 loop is CASRDDRGDSATEAFF. CDR3 in DNA: TGTGCCAGCAGGGACGACAGGGGAGATTCGGCCACTGAAGCTTTCTTT.

This clone has just a few counts. J is TRBJ2-2 and V is TRBV29-1; TRBD1 matches 10 bases. The germline gives CDR1 SQVTM, CDR2 ANQGSEA. V trimming: 4 bases; J trimming: 4 bases; junction bases outside the gene matches: 6. This CDR3 spans 15 amino acids. The CDR3, as DNA: TGCAGCGTTGCGGGACAGGGGTTTCCCACCGGGGAGCTGTTTTTT. Translating it yields CSVAGQGFPTGELFF.

The chain links TRBV5-4 to TRBJ2-7, with a possible D match to TRBD2 (7 bases). CDR3 length equals 14 residues. V lost 5 bases to trimming and J lost 6 bases, with 18 bases between them. The germline V gene encodes CDR1 SGHNT and CDR2 YYREEE (reference sequence). The CDR3 loop reads CASRPGGPRGEQYF. For the CDR3, the DNA is TGTGCCAGCAGGCCGGGGGGCCCTAGAGGCGAGCAGTACTTC.

This rearrangement joins TRBV11-3 to TRBJ1-2; no definite D call. This CDR3 spans 14 amino acids. V was trimmed by 5 bases and J by 8 bases, leaving 18 bases between them. Per germline, CDR1 SGHNT and CDR2 YENEEA. This chain's CDR3 is CASSTMSAGLGYTF. The CDR3 DNA sequence: TGTGCCAGCAGCACAATGTCGGCAGGCTTGGGCTACACCTTC.

The chain recombines TRBV10-2 with TRBJ2-7; no reliable D call. The CDR3 is made up of 15 amino acids. Trimming cost V 6 bases and J 0 bases, with 15 bases left between them. Germline V gene lookup returns CDR1 WSHSY and CDR2 SAAADI. CDR3: CASRENRVRSYEQYF. CDR3 sequence (DNA): TGCGCCAGCAGGGAGAACCGGGTTCGCTCCTACGAGCAGTACTTC.

This clone has a single count. This chain joins TRBV27 and TRBJ2-3; 9 bases are a match to TRBD2. The CDR3 extends over 16 amino acids. Germline lookup yields CDR1 MNHEY and CDR2 SMNVEV (reference sequence). J lost 2 bases, V lost 5 bases, and 8 bases had no gene match. Here the CDR3 DNA reads TGTGCCAGCAGTACTCGGACTAGCGAGTACACAGATACGCAGTATTTT. Protein sequence: CASSTRTSEYTDTQYF.

The gene calls are TRBV5-4 and TRBJ1-3; possible D gene TRBD1, 6 bases. The CDR3 covers 15 residues. With 4 bases removed from V and 0 bases from J, the gap between germline ends came to 11 bases. Per the germline V gene, CDR1 is SGHNT and CDR2 is YYREEE (reference sequence). This chain's CDR3 is CASSIGQPSGNTIYF. The CDR3 nucleotides read TGTGCCAGCAGCATCGGACAGCCCTCTGGAAACACCATATATTTT.

The chain is built from TRBV11-2 and TRBJ2-3; 7 nucleotides line up with TRBD2. Germline CDR1 is SGHAT and CDR2 is FQNNGV. The CDR3 extends over 16 amino acids. With 4 bases clipped from V and 7 bases from J, the junction kept 14 bases outside the gene matches. This chain's CDR3 is CASSWGGSNRGYTQYF. CDR3 DNA sequence: TGTGCCAGCAGCTGGGGGGGTTCCAACCGAGGATATACGCAGTATTTT.

The chain combines TRBV5-6 with TRBJ2-7; 9 nucleotides agree with TRBD2. The V gene's germline CDR1 is SGHDT and CDR2 YYEEEE. V shed 0 bases, J shed 2 bases, and the junction held 6 bases outside the gene matches. The CDR3 spans 16 residues. For the CDR3, the DNA is TGTGCCAGCAGCTTGGGCCCTAGCGGGACCGCCTACGAGCAGTACTTC. Protein sequence: CASSLGPSGTAYEQYF.

The chain couples TRBV5-4 to TRBJ2-1; D possibly corresponds to TRBD2 (6 bases). The CDR3 sequence is 14 residues long. CDR1 is SGHNT, CDR2 YYREEE, per germline (reference sequence). V was cut by 3 bases and J by 6 bases, with 13 bases left in between. The chain's CDR3 is CASSSQTRGNEQFF. The CDR3 bases are TGTGCCAGCAGCTCCCAGACTAGGGGCAATGAGCAGTTCTTC.

This chain connects TRBV27 to TRBJ1-2, with no clear D. The CDR3 runs 14 residues. V lost 0 bases to trimming and J lost 0 bases, with 5 bases between them. Germline CDR1 and CDR2: MNHEY and SMNVEV (reference sequence). CDR3 protein: CASSLSRANYGYTF. CDR3 sequence (DNA): TGTGCCAGCAGTTTATCGAGAGCTAACTATGGCTACACCTTC.

This clone came up a few times. The chain couples TRBV5-4 to TRBJ1-3; tentative D call: TRBD1 (5 bases). This CDR3 has 15 residues. Trimming removed 0 bases at V and 0 bases at J, with 7 bases between. Germline values: CDR1 SGHNT, CDR2 YYREEE (reference sequence). Here the CDR3 reads CASSLGQPSGNTIYF. CDR3 sequence (DNA): TGTGCCAGCAGCTTGGGACAGCCCTCTGGAAACACCATATATTTT.

The chain joins TRBV6-5 to TRBJ2-7, with TRBD2 identical over 11 bases. The germline V gene has CDR1 MNHEY and CDR2 SVGAGI. CDR3 length equals 15 residues. With 7 bases clipped from V and 3 bases from J, the junction kept 8 bases outside the gene matches. This CDR3 reads CASKSVAGGRYEQYF. DNA of the CDR3: TGTGCCAGCAAAAGTGTAGCGGGAGGGCGCTACGAGCAGTACTTC.

V is TRBV18 and J is TRBJ1-4, with a possible D match to TRBD1 (5 bases). Germline lookup yields CDR1 KGHSH and CDR2 LQKENI. The CDR3 is made up of 15 amino acids. Trimming left V 3 bases short and J 8 bases short, with 16 bases between. Here the CDR3 DNA reads TGTGCCAGCTCACCGGCAAGGAGGGGCGAAGAAAAACTGTTTTTT. It specifies CASSPARRGEEKLFF.

This clone is a singleton in its sample. This chain joins TRBV6-5 and TRBJ2-5; a weak D match, TRBD2 (6 bases). With 6 bases removed from V and 2 bases from J, the gap between germline ends came to 13 bases. The CDR3 is 14 residues long. CDR1 is MNHEY, CDR2 SVGAGI, per germline. The CDR3 DNA reads TGTGCCAGCAGGATCCCCGGGAGTCAAGAGACCCAGTACTTC. It yields the protein CASRIPGSQETQYF.

The rearrangement joins TRBV4-1 to TRBJ2-1, with TRBD2 matching over 11 bases. The J segment lost 5 bases and the V segment lost 2 bases, leaving 14 bases of the junction unmatched. This CDR3 comprises 19 residues. Germline V gene data show CDR1 as MGHRA and CDR2 as YSYEKL. CDR3 protein: CASSQRLLLAGGANNEQFF. CDR3 in DNA: TGCGCCAGCAGCCAACGTCTCTTGCTAGCGGGGGGTGCTAACAATGAGCAGTTCTTC.

This chain's CDR3 is CASSLHVEQFF. In DNA form, the CDR3 reads TGTGCCAGCAGTTTACATGTGGAGCAGTTCTTC. The chain uses TRBV28 and TRBJ2-1; D remains ambiguous. Looked up from germline, CDR1 is MDHEN and CDR2 is SYDVKM. This CDR3 has 11 amino acids. V lost 2 bases, J lost 10 bases, and 6 bases lay in between.

V usage is TRBV28 and J usage is TRBJ1-2; no clear D. Trimming cost V 2 bases and J 3 bases, with 4 bases left between them. CDR1 is MDHEN and CDR2 is SYDVKM in the germline V gene. The CDR3 is 12 amino acids. CDR3 region: CASSLAHYGYTF. The DNA for the CDR3 is TGTGCCAGCAGTTTAGCGCACTATGGCTACACCTTC.

This rearrangement joins TRBV18 to TRBJ2-2; TRBD1 matches 7 bases. The CDR3 is 15 amino acids. V dropped 4 bases and J dropped 3; count of bases not matched to a gene: 5. CDR1 KGHSH and CDR2 LQKENI come from the germline V gene. The DNA for the CDR3 is TGTGCCAGCTCACACGGGACAGAGGACACCGGGGAGCTGTTTTTT. Amino acid sequence: CASSHGTEDTGELFF.

In nucleotides, the CDR3 is TGCAGCGTTGACACAGGGGGGCATAATGAGCAGTTCTTC. It specifies CSVDTGGHNEQFF. The V and J genes are TRBV29-1 and TRBJ2-1; 8 bases line up with TRBD1. The CDR3 length is 13 residues. Germline values: CDR1 SQVTM, CDR2 ANQGSEA. Germline trimming cut 3 bases from V and 7 bases from J; bases unmatched to any gene: 5.

This sequence joins TRBV5-1 and TRBJ1-1, with 7 positions matching TRBD1. V was clipped by 4 bases and J by 6 bases; unmatched bases: 6. Per the germline V gene, CDR1 is SGHRS and CDR2 is YFSETQ. The CDR3 runs 13 residues. Here the CDR3 reads CASSIQGDAEAFF. In nucleotides, the CDR3 is TGCGCCAGCAGCATCCAGGGGGACGCTGAAGCTTTCTTT.

The chain couples TRBV20-1 to TRBJ1-1; D is unresolved. Germline V gives CDR1 DFQATT, CDR2 SNEGSKA (reference sequence). The V gene lost 4 bases and the J gene lost 1 base, with 4 bases spanning the gap. The CDR3 is 11 amino acids. The CDR3: CSANRNTEAFF. DNA for the CDR3: TGCAGTGCTAATAGGAACACTGAAGCTTTCTTT.

CDR3 sequence: CASSLSGRPEGDEQFF. Here the CDR3 DNA reads TGTGCCAGCAGTTTAAGTGGGAGGCCGGAAGGGGATGAGCAGTTCTTC. The V and J genes are TRBV27 and TRBJ2-1, with a tentative D call TRBD2 (6 bases). CDR1 is MNHEY, CDR2 SMNVEV, per germline (reference sequence). V was trimmed by 2 bases and J by 8 bases, leaving 19 bases between them. This CDR3 is 16 amino acids long.

The genes are TRBV11-3 and TRBJ2-2; TRBD1 is a possible D gene (6 bases). CDR1 is SGHNT and CDR2 is YENEEA in the germline V gene. Trimming took 4 bases from V and 1 from J, leaving 19 bases between them. There are 18 residues in the CDR3. The CDR3 sequence is CASSYKVAGTKNTGELFF. DNA for the CDR3: TGTGCCAGCAGCTATAAGGTGGCCGGGACAAAGAACACCGGGGAGCTGTTTTTT. Full variable domain (rest looked up from reference TRBV11-3 and TRBJ2-2): EAGVVQSPRYKIIEKKQPVAFWCNPISGHNTLYWYLQNLGQGPELLIRYENEEAVDDSQLPKDRFSAERLKGVDSTLKIQPAELGDSAVYLCASSYKVAGTKNTGELFFGEGSRLTVL.

This chain joins TRBV7-9 and TRBJ1-2; D not certain. The CDR3 has 13 residues. Trimming shortened V by 5 bases and J by 4 bases, and 11 bases separated the two germline ends. The germline CDR1 and CDR2 sequences are SEHNR and FQNEAQ (reference sequence). CDR3 DNA sequence: TGTGCCAGCAGCGGGTTAACAGCCTATGGCTACACCTTC. Translating it yields CASSGLTAYGYTF.